These 18 T cell receptor beta chains originate from one sample sequenced in a study of blood T cell repertoires in COVID-19. Assay: immunoSEQ multiplex PCR; the TCRdb copy retains only in-frame clones and omits some. Of 120,000 to 150,000 clones listed, about 86% are singletons. Material for sequencing was peripheral blood. These receptor sequences come from an older woman with acute or convalescent COVID-19.

The chain uses TRBV7-3 and TRBJ2-2; 12 nucleotides agree with TRBD1. The CDR3 is 18 amino acids. Trimming cost V 1 base and J 4 bases; bases outside gene matches: 7. Germline V gene lookup returns CDR1 SGHTA and CDR2 FQGTGA. The CDR3 spells CASSLRGTGGAGTGELFF. The CDR3 coding sequence is TGTGCCAGCAGCTTAAGGGGGACAGGGGGCGCGGGCACCGGGGAGCTGTTTTTT.

This clone was observed once. V gene TRBV11-2 combines with J gene TRBJ2-7; possibly TRBD1 for D (6 bases). From germline, CDR1 is SGHAT and CDR2 FQNNGV. CDR3 length equals 16 residues. V was trimmed by 5 bases and J by 6 bases, leaving 23 bases between them. The DNA for the CDR3 is TGTGCCAGCAGCCCCAGCAAGGACAGTCATTACCGCGAGCAGTACTTC. It specifies CASSPSKDSHYREQYF.

The chain employs TRBV5-6 and TRBJ1-6; D gene unclear. The CDR3 consists of 14 residues. Germline assignment: CDR1 SGHDT and CDR2 YYEEEE. Trimming took 1 base from V and 7 from J, leaving 9 bases between them. The CDR3 reads CASSLRFTNSPLHF. Written as DNA, the CDR3 is TGTGCCAGCAGCTTGCGGTTCACCAATTCACCCCTCCACTTT.

The V gene is TRBV5-4, the J gene TRBJ2-7, with TRBD2 matching 10 bases. Germline V lookup: CDR1 SGHNT, CDR2 YYREEE (reference sequence). The J segment lost 5 bases and the V segment lost 2 bases, leaving 4 bases of the junction unmatched. CDR3 size: 14 residues. In DNA form, the CDR3 reads TGTGCCAGCAGCTTTACTAGCGGGGTAAACGAGCAGTACTTC. Translating it yields CASSFTSGVNEQYF.

The chain combines TRBV15 with TRBJ2-2; D might be TRBD1 (6 bases). Between the trimmed V and J ends, which lost 2 bases and 7 bases, there was a span of 11 bases. The CDR3 length is 14 residues. Germline assignment: CDR1 LNHNV and CDR2 YYDKDF (reference sequence). The CDR3 sequence is CATSRKQGSGELFF. The CDR3 DNA reads TGTGCCACCAGCAGAAAACAGGGCAGCGGGGAGCTGTTTTTT.

This chain links TRBV30 with TRBJ1-2; maybe TRBD1 (6 bases). V lost 4 bases to trimming and J lost 6 bases, with 18 bases between them. This CDR3 region has 14 residues. Germline V gives CDR1 GTSNPN, CDR2 SVGIG (reference sequence). CDR3 DNA: TGTGCCTGGACCTCCCTAGGGGGAAAGGATGGCTACACCTTC. Its protein product is CAWTSLGGKDGYTF.

This chain uses TRBV25-1 with TRBJ1-2; tentative D call: TRBD1 (6 bases). The CDR3 consists of 14 residues. V was trimmed by 5 bases and J by 2 bases, leaving 12 bases between them. Germline V gene sequence: CDR1 MGHDK, CDR2 SYGVNS. The DNA for the CDR3 is TGTGCCAGCAGTCTCAGGGGCGCAAACTATGGCTACACCTTC. Its protein product is CASSLRGANYGYTF.

The rearrangement joins TRBV28 to TRBJ2-7; D call uncertain. This CDR3 is 12 amino acids long. V dropped 4 bases and J dropped 0 bases, with 4 bases sitting between them. Germline V gene lookup returns CDR1 MDHEN and CDR2 SYDVKM. CDR3 protein: CASSSYSYEQYF. The CDR3 DNA is TGTGCCAGCAGTTCCTACTCCTACGAGCAGTACTTC. The variable domain in full, completed from reference TRBV28 and TRBJ2-7, reads DVKVTQSSRYLVKRTGEKVFLECVQDMDHENMFWYRQDPGLGLRLIYFSYDVKMKEKGDIPEGYSVSREKKERFSLILESASTNQTSMYLCASSSYSYEQYFGPGTRLTVT.

The rearrangement links TRBV6-5 to TRBJ1-1; 7 bases are a match to TRBD1. The CDR3 spans 13 residues. Germline CDR1 reads MNHEY; CDR2 reads SVGAGI. V trimming: 6 bases; J trimming: 2 bases; junction bases outside the gene matches: 3. CDR3 residues: CASRDRLNTEAFF. CDR3 DNA: TGTGCCAGCAGGGACAGGCTTAACACTGAAGCTTTCTTT.

This clone came up once. This chain uses TRBV24-1 with TRBJ2-5, with TRBD2 matching 7 bases. Germline CDR1 reads KGHDR; CDR2 reads SFDVKD. The CDR3 extends over 14 amino acids. The junction had 6 bases not matched to a gene; V was cut back by 7 bases and J by 2 bases. CDR3 loop: CATRTSVFQETQYF. The CDR3 coding sequence is TGTGCCACCAGAACTAGCGTGTTTCAAGAGACCCAGTACTTC.

The chain uses TRBV5-1 and TRBJ2-1, with 8 bases aligning to TRBD1. The V gene end was trimmed by 4 bases and the J gene end by 7 bases; junction bases not matched to a gene: 13. The CDR3 loop spans 16 amino acids. Germline loops: CDR1 SGHRS, CDR2 YFSETQ. The CDR3 bases are TGCGCCAGCAGCCGATCAGGGGGCAATGTGCGGAATGAGCAGTTCTTC. Its translation: CASSRSGGNVRNEQFF.

The chain is built from TRBV9 and TRBJ1-3, with D perhaps matching TRBD1 (6 bases). The CDR3 is made up of 14 amino acids. Trimming left V 5 bases short and J 0 bases short, with 9 bases between. CDR1 is SGDLS, CDR2 YYNGEE, per germline. CDR3: CASSFRGSGNTIYF. CDR3 DNA sequence: TGTGCCAGCAGTTTCAGGGGCTCTGGAAACACCATATATTTT.

The rearrangement links TRBV29-1 to TRBJ1-2; D may be TRBD1 (6 bases). Germline V gene lookup returns CDR1 SQVTM and CDR2 ANQGSEA. The CDR3 extends over 17 amino acids. Deletions cut 4 bases from V and 1 base from J, with 22 bases between. The CDR3 sequence: CSVAPLVEGGINYGYTF. CDR3 in DNA: TGCAGCGTTGCACCCCTAGTCGAAGGGGGTATTAACTATGGCTACACCTTC.

This clone was recorded a few times. The V and J genes are TRBV10-3 and TRBJ1-5; the match to TRBD1 covers 7 bases. The CDR3 is 13 residues long. Germline lookup yields CDR1 ENHRY and CDR2 SYGVKD. V lost 3 bases, J lost 7 bases, and 3 bases stayed unmatched. CDR3 protein: CAISDPGGQPQHF. In nucleotides, the CDR3 is TGTGCCATCAGTGATCCAGGGGGACAGCCCCAGCATTTT.

Points on this clone: A read error is possible here, since a much larger clone lies one base away. Other DNA sequences in the sample encode the same CDR3. The J gene is TRBJ1-1, the V gene TRBV15; D unclear. The CDR3 consists of 12 residues. V lost 3 bases and J lost 3, with 5 bases in between. Germline-derived CDR1 and CDR2 are LNHNV and YYDKDF (reference sequence). CDR3 loop: CATSRADTEAFF. CDR3 coding DNA: TGTGCCACCAGCAGGGCGGACACTGAAGCTTTCTTT.

This clone has just a few counts. The same CDR3 arises from other DNA sequences in this sample as well. V usage is TRBV9 and J usage is TRBJ1-5; D might be TRBD1 (5 bases). The V gene lost 3 bases and the J gene lost 1 base, with 8 bases spanning the gap. Germline-derived CDR1 and CDR2 are SGDLS and YYNGEE. The CDR3 loop spans 14 amino acids. The CDR3 here is CASSATDSNQPQHF. In DNA, the CDR3 is TGTGCCAGCAGCGCGACAGACAGCAATCAGCCCCAGCATTTT. Full variable domain (missing parts from reference TRBV9 and TRBJ1-5): DSGVTQTPKHLITATGQRVTLRCSPRSGDLSVYWYQQSLDQGLQFLIQYYNGEERAKGNILERFSAQQFPDLHSELNLSSLELGDSALYFCASSATDSNQPQHFGDGTRLSIL.

V is TRBV12-3 or TRBV12-4 and J is TRBJ1-5, with a weak D call TRBD1 (6 bases). The CDR3 totals 13 residues. Trimming took off 8 bases at V and 4 bases at J, with 12 bases between the two ends. This CDR3 reads CASQDRKNQPQHF. The CDR3 nucleotides read TGTGCCAGCCAAGACAGGAAAAATCAGCCCCAGCATTTT.

This clone is a singleton in its sample. The chain combines TRBV7-9 with TRBJ2-5; no definite D call. The germline V gene encodes CDR1 SEHNR and CDR2 FQNEAQ (reference sequence). The CDR3 runs to 14 residues. Trimming pared 1 base from V and 1 base from J, leaving 7 bases between. The CDR3 DNA reads as TGTGCCAGCAGCTTAGTCTCCTCCCAAGAGACCCAGTACTTC. Its protein is CASSLVSSQETQYF.